The source of this T cell receptor (beta chain) is a study of blood T cell repertoires in COVID-19. About the study: Sites across the United States, Italy and Spain contributed samples from acute and convalescent COVID-19. T cells, B-cell-depleted T cells, or PBMCs supplied cDNA or gDNA.

Clones were sequenced by immunoSEQ multiplex PCR, and TCRdb holds only the in-frame ones, with some missing. The sample contains approximately 400,000 clones, approximately 80% of which appear only once. Trimming took off 5 bases at V and 6 bases at J, with 19 bases between the two ends. The CDR3 is 15 amino acids. CDR1 and CDR2 from the germline V gene are PRHDT and FYEKMQ (reference sequence). Sequencing input: peripheral blood. The source of this sequence is a human donor with acute or convalescent COVID-19. The donor label of this sample is uncertain. The rearrangement links TRBV13 to TRBJ1-2, with D unresolved. CDR3 loop: CASSLQLEPPNGYTF. The CDR3 nucleotides read TGTGCCAGCAGCCTCCAATTGGAGCCCCCTAATGGCTACACCTTC. Based on the CDR3 plus reference TRBV13 and TRBJ1-2, the full variable domain is AAGVIQSPRHLIKEKRETATLKCYPIPRHDTVYWYQQGPGQDPQFLISFYEKMQSDKGSIPDRFSAQQFSDYHSELNMSSLELGDSALYFCASSLQLEPPNGYTFGSGTRLTVV.